This T cell receptor beta chain stems from a study of cytomegalovirus exposure and HLA in healthy donors. As concerns this clone: The antigen is undetermined.

Overall study results and limits: Previous analysis showed most TCR beta V segments were productive about 87% or about 30% of the time. In a later analysis, TCR association rates varied by HLA locus: DRB1 most, HLA-C fewest. Only CMV serostatus was available as immune exposure information.

The PCR used 60 Vbeta and 13 Jbeta primers. Under the authors' procedure: An analysis performed later counted 60 million to 90 million unique TCR beta chains (roughly 10 million of them shared). Sequencing was performed with immunoSEQ multiplex PCR; in TCRdb, only in-frame clones are kept and a portion is missing. V and J calls plus clone size are reproduced from that table; the DNA served to infer D and trimming. The top ten hold 2.5% to 3% of the sample, which has 200,000 or so clones, approximately 70% seen once. The TCR originated in a man aged 35 to 55 in good health and CMV-seropositive. Sequencing was carried out using PBMCs.

CDR3 in amino acids: CASSRGTVSGTIYF. For the CDR3, the DNA is TGTGCCAGTAGTCGAGGTACCGTCAGTGGCACCATATATTTT. The chain links TRBV19 to TRBJ1-3; D is unresolved. Germline CDR1 and CDR2: LNHDA and SQIVND (reference sequence). V lost 5 bases and J lost 9, with 17 bases in between. The CDR3 length is 14 residues.